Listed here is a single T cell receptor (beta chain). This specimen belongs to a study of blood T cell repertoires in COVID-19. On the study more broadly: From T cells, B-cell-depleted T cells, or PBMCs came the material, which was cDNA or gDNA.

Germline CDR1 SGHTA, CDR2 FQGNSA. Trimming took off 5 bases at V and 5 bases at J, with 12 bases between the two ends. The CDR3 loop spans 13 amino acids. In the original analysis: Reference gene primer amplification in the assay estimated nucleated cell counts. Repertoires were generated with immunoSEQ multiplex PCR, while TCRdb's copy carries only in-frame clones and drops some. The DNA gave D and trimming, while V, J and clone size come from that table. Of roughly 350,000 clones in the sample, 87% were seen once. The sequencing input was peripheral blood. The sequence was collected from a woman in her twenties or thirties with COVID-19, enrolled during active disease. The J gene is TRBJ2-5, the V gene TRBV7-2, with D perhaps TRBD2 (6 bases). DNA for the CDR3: TGTGCCAGCAGCGCGGGACCGAGGGAGACCCAGTACTTC. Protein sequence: CASSAGPRETQYF.